The present TCR beta chain was sequenced within a study of beta chain features in type 1 diabetes. Study overall: Patients were similar to healthy donors in age and gender (as well as in cell yields). Study observations and caveats: A moderate, significant TCRB CDR3 shortening appeared in type 1 diabetes across four CD4+ subsets.

In this sample, this clone turned up a few times. Its antigen is not identified. Since all of the isolated RNA was reverse transcribed, expressed TCRB transcripts were what got sequenced. Sequenced by immunoSEQ multiplex PCR; TCRdb stores in-frame clones only, minus some. Of roughly 150,000 clones in the sample, roughly 11% were seen once. Markers CD45RO/CCR7/CD25/CD127/CD95/CD27 served to sort CD4+ naive, central memory, regulatory and stem cell-like memory cells. The sequencing sample was made of central memory CD4+ T cells from blood. The receptor's source is a man aged 18 to 30 in good health.

The CDR3 is CASSLGTTDTQYF. The CDR3 DNA is TGTGCCAGCAGTCTCGGGACCACAGATACGCAGTATTTT. The V and J genes are TRBV2 and TRBJ2-3, with D perhaps TRBD1 or TRBD2 (5 bases each). Per the germline V gene, CDR1 is SNHLY and CDR2 is FYNNEI. This CDR3 has 13 amino acids. V shed 5 bases and J shed 2 bases, with 8 bases lying between them.